Listed below are T cell receptor beta chains from one sample, sequenced in a study of blood T cells in healthy people across ages. TCRdb ran MiXCR on the 5' RACE reads and lists one entry per CDR3 protein. The sample records about 1.5 million distinct CDR3 sequences, around 39% being singletons. Sequencing was performed on blood. Receptor source: a woman in her late teens or twenties in good health. Each CDR3 is given with its conserved first and last residue. D genes are given only for firm matches.

d_gene | j_gene | v_gene | CDR3aa
TRBD1 | TRBJ1-2 | TRBV20-1 | CSASSEGTGGDYGYTF
- | TRBJ1-5 | TRBV5-6 | CASSLGSGASNQPQHF
TRBD1 | TRBJ2-7 | TRBV5-1 | CARATGTAYEQYF
- | TRBJ2-7 | TRBV6-4 | CASKPVSSSYEQYF
- | TRBJ2-7 | TRBV28 | CASRLGVYSYEQYF
- | TRBJ2-7 | TRBV2 | CASSDRAYEQYF
- | TRBJ2-5 | TRBV6-6 | CASGQRQETQYF
- | TRBJ2-5 | TRBV5-1 | CASSLFGTDQETQYF
- | TRBJ2-5 | TRBV5-1 | CASSPPRGSQETQYF
TRBD1 | TRBJ2-7 | TRBV7-6 | CASSLSEGADHYEQYF
TRBD2 | TRBJ2-1 | TRBV12-5 | CASGLGGTSGTEQFF
- | TRBJ2-3 | TRBV20-1 | CSADGPGFGDTQYF
- | TRBJ1-6 | TRBV3-1 | CASSQNRVRDSPLHF
- | TRBJ2-5 | TRBV4-1 | CASSQGIFPDQETQYF
TRBD2 | - | TRBV28 | CASSPSGVLSKETQYF
TRBD1 | TRBJ2-3 | TRBV19 | CASSILGTGSTDTQYF
- | TRBJ1-2 | TRBV30 | CAWRGEGSTYGYTF
TRBD2 | TRBJ2-5 | TRBV24-1 | CATSTSGGQETQYF
- | TRBJ2-1 | TRBV20-1 | CSARGLGHLTDTQFF
- | TRBJ2-3 | TRBV20-1 | CSADKAGTGTDTQYF
TRBD1 | TRBJ2-3 | TRBV6-2/TRBV6-3 | CASSDRTGTVLDTQYF
- | TRBJ2-3 | TRBV6-4 | CASSDAGPTLITDTQYF
- | TRBJ2-7 | TRBV5-4 | CASSLRTVPSYEQYF
- | TRBJ2-3 | TRBV10-3 | CASSREERTDTQYF
TRBD2 | TRBJ2-4 | TRBV12-3/TRBV12-4 | CASSFGTSSDIQYF
- | TRBJ2-7 | TRBV7-9 | CASSPQNRDAYEQYF
- | - | TRBV29-1 | CSAEVRDKFYEQYF
- | TRBJ1-2 | TRBV29-1 | CSVETYGYTF
TRBD2 | TRBJ2-1 | TRBV27 | CASSGGLAVSYNEQFF